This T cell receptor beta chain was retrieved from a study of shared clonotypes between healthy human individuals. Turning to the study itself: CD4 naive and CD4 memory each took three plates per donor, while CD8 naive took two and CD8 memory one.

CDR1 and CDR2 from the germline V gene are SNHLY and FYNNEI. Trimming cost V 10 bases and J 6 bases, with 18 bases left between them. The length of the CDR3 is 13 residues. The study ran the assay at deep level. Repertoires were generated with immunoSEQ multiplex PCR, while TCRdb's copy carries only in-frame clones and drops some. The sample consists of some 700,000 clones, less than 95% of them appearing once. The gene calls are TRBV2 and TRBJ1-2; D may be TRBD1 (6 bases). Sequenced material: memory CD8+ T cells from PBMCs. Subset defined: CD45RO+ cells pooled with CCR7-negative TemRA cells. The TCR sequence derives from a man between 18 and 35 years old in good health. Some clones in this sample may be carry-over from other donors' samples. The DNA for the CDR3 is TGTGCCACCGCCGGGGGCCGAAGACATGGCTACACCTTC. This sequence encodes CATAGGRRHGYTF.